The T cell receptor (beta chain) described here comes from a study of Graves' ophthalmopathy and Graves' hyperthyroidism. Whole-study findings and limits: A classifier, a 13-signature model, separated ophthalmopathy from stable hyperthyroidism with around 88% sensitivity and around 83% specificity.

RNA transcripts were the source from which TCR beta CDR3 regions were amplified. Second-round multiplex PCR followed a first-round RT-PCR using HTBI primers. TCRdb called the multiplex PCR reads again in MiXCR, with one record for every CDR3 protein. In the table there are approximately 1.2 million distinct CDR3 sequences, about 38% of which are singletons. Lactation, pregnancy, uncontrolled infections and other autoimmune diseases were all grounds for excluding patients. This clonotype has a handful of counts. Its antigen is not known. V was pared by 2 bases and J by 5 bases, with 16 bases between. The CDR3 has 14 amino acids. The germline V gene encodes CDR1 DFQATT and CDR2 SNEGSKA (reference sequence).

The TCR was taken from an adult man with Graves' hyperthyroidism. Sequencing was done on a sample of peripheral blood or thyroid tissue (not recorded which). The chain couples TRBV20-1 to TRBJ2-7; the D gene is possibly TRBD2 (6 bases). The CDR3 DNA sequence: TGCAGTGCTAGAACTACCGGGACTGCAAACGAGCAGTACTTC. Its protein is CSARTTGTANEQYF.